This T cell receptor (beta chain) was documented in a study of control samples from healthy donors and cancer patients (dated by TCRdb to 2020 to 2021). A note on this clone: The antigen it recognizes is unknown. The sample holds no much larger clone one base away, and base qualities are not on file.

Receptors were amplified or captured by the immunoSEQ multiplex PCR assay. TCRdb limited this immuneACCESS table to in-frame rearrangements with V and J called. A share of clones is missing; checked studies link under half to unresolved V genes, and the rest is unexplained. The sample profile shows around 90,000 clones; over 65% of them were found once. The biggest ten clones account for approximately 2.1% of the sample. Including cysteine and phenylalanine, the CDR3 has 15 amino acids. Just CDR3 DNA is preserved here, 45 bases in frame from base 1. According to the germline V gene, CDR1 reads SNHLY and CDR2 reads FYNNEI. At the junction V is shortened by 3 bases and J by 3 bases, with 14 bases in between.

The sequence links TRBV2 to TRBJ1-1; a weak D assignment points to TRBD1 (5 bases agree). Sample: blood. The TCR sequence derives from a woman aged 35 to 49 in good health. The encoded CDR3 is CASSDYGAGDTEAFF. The DNA sequence follows: TGTGCCAGCAGTGACTACGGGGCGGGGGACACTGAAGCTTTCTTT.